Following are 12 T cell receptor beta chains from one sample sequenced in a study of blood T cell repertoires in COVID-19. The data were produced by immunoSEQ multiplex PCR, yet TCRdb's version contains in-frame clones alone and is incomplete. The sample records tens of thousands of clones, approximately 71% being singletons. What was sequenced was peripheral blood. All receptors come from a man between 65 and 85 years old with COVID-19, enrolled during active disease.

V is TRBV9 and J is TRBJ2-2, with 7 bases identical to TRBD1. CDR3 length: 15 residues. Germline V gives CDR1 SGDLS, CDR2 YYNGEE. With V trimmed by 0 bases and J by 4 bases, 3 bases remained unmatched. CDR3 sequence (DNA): TGTGCCAGCAGCGTAGTCCCAGGGGGCACCGGGGAGCTGTTTTTT. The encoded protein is CASSVVPGGTGELFF.

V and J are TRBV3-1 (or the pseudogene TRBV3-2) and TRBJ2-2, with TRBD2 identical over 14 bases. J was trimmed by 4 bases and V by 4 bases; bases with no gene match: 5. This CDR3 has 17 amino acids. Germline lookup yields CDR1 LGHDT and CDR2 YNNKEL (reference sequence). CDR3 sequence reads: CASSRGTSGSRTGELFF. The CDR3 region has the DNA TGTGCCAGCAGCCGAGGGACTAGCGGGAGCCGCACCGGGGAGCTGTTTTTT.

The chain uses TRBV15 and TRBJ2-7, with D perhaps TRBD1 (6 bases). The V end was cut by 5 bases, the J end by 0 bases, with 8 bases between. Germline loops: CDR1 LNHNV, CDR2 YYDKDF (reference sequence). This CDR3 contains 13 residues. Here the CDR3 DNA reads TGTGCCACCAGCCGGGACAACTCCTACGAGCAGTACTTC. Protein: CATSRDNSYEQYF. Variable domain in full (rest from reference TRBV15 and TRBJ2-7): DAMVIQNPRYQVTQFGKPVTLSCSQTLNHNVMYWYQQKSSQAPKLLFHYYDKDFNNEADTPDNFQSRRPNTSFCFLDIRSPGLGDTAMYLCATSRDNSYEQYFGPGTRLTVT.

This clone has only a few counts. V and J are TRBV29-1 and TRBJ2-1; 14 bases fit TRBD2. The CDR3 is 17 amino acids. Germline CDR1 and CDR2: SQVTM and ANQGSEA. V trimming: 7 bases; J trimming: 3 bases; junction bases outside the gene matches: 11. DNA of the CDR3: TGCAGCGCCCGACGGGGACTAGCGGGAGTTGACTACAATGAGCAGTTCTTC. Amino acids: CSARRGLAGVDYNEQFF.

The CDR3 is CASSPGQSRPVYGYTF. CDR3 nucleotides: TGTGCCAGCTCACCGGGACAGAGCAGGCCGGTTTATGGCTACACCTTC. This chain uses TRBV18 with TRBJ1-2; the match to TRBD1 covers 7 bases. V lost 3 bases to trimming and J lost 5 bases; unmatched junction nucleotides: 12. The CDR3 runs to 16 residues. Per germline, CDR1 KGHSH and CDR2 LQKENI.

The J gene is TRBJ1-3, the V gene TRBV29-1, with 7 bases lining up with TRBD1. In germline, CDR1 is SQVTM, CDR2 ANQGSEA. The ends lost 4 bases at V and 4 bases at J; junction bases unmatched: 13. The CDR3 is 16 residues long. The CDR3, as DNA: TGCAGCGTTGTCCTAACCGACAGGGACGAAGGAAACACCATATATTTT. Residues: CSVVLTDRDEGNTIYF. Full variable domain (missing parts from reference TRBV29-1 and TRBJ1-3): SAVISQKPSRDICQRGTSLTIQCQVDSQVTMMFWYRQQPGQSLTLIATANQGSEATYESGFVIDKFPISRPNLTFSTLTVSNMSPEDSSIYLCSVVLTDRDEGNTIYFGEGSWLTVV.

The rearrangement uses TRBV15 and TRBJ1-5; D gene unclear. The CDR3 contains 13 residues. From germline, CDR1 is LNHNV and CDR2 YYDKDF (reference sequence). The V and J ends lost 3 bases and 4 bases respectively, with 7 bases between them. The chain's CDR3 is CATSSPANQPQHF. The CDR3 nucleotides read TGTGCCACCAGCAGCCCTGCGAATCAGCCCCAGCATTTT.

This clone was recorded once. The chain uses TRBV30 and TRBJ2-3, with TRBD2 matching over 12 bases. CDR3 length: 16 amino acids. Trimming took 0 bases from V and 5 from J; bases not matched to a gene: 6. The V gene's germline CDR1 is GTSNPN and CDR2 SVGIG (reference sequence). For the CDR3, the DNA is TGTGCCTGGAGTGTACGGCTAGCGGGAGGGATAGATACGCAGTATTTT. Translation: CAWSVRLAGGIDTQYF.

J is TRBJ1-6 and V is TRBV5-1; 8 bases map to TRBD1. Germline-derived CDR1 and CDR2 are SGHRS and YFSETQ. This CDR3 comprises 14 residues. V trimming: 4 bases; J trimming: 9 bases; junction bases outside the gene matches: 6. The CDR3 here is CASSGDRGLSPLHF. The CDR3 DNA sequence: TGCGCCAGCAGCGGTGACAGGGGTCTTTCACCCCTCCACTTT.

CDR3: CASSRTGGNYGYTF. DNA for the CDR3: TGTGCCAGCAGTCGTACAGGGGGGAACTATGGCTACACCTTC. This chain uses TRBV28 with TRBJ1-2, with 8 nucleotides matching TRBD1. Trimming took 5 bases from V and 2 from J; bases not matched to a gene: 4. Per the germline V gene, CDR1 is MDHEN and CDR2 is SYDVKM. The CDR3 is made up of 14 amino acids.

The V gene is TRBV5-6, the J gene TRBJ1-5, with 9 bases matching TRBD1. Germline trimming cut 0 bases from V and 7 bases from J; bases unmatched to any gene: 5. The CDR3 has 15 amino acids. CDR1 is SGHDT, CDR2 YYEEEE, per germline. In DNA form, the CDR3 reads TGTGCCAGCAGCTTGGTGGGACAGGGTCAACAGCCCCAGCATTTT. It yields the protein CASSLVGQGQQPQHF.

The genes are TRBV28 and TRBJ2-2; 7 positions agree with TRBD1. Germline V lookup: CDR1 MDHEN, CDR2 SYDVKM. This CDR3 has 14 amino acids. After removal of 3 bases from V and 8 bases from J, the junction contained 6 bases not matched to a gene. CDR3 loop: CASSLDRYKGELFF. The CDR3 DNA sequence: TGTGCCAGCAGTTTGGACAGGTACAAAGGGGAGCTGTTTTTT.